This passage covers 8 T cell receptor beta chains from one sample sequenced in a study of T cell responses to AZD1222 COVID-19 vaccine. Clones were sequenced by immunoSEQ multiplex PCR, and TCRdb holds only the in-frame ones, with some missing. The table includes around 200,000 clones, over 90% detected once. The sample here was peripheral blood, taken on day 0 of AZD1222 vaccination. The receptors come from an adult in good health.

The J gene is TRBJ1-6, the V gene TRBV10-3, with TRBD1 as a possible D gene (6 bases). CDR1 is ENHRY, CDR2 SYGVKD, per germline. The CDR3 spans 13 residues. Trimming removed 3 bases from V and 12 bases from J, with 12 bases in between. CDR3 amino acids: CAISEGGALPLHF. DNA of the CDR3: TGTGCCATCAGTGAAGGGGGGGCGCTACCCCTCCACTTT.

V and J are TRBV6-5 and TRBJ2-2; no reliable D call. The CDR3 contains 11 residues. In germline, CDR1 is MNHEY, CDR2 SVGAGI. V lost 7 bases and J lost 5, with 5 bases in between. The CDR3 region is CASKFTGELFF. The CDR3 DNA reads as TGTGCCAGCAAGTTTACCGGGGAGCTGTTTTTT.

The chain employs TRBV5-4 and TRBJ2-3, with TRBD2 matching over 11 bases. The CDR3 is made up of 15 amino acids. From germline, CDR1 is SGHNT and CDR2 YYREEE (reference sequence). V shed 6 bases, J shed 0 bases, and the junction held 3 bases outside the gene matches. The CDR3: CASNRLAGSTDTQYF. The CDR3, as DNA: TGTGCCAGCAACCGACTAGCGGGGAGCACAGATACGCAGTATTTT.

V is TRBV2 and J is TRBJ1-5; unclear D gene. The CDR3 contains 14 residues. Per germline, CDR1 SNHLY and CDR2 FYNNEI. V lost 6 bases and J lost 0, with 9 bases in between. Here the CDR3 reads CASRRQVSNQPQHF. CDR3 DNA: TGTGCCAGCAGACGGCAGGTTAGCAATCAGCCCCAGCATTTT.

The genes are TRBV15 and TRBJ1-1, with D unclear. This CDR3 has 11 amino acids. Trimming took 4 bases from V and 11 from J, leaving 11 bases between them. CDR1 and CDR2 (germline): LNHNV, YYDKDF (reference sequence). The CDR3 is CATSMFRMAFF. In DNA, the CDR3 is TGTGCCACCAGCATGTTTAGGATGGCTTTCTTT. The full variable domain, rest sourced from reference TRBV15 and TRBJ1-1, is DAMVIQNPRYQVTQFGKPVTLSCSQTLNHNVMYWYQQKSSQAPKLLFHYYDKDFNNEADTPDNFQSRRPNTSFCFLDIRSPGLGDTAMYLCATSMFRMAFFGQGTRLTVV.

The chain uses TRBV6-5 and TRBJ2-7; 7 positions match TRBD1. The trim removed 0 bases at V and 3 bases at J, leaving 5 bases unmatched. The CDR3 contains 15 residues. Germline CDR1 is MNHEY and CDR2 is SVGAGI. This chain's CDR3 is CASSYSRQGHYEQYF. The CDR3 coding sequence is TGTGCCAGCAGTTACTCGAGACAGGGTCACTACGAGCAGTACTTC.

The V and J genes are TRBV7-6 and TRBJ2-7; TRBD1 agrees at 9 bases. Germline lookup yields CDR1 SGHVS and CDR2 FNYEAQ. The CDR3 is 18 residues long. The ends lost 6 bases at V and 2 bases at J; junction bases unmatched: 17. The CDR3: CASSLRGGGQGLTYEQYF. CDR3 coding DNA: TGTGCCAGCAGTTTACGAGGGGGGGGACAGGGATTAACCTACGAGCAGTACTTC.

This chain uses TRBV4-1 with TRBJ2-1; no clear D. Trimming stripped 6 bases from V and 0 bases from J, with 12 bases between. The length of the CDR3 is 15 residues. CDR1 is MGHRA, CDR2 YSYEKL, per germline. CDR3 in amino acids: CASRWRKSSYNEQFF. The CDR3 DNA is TGCGCCAGCAGGTGGCGCAAGAGCTCCTACAATGAGCAGTTCTTC.